Listed below are T cell receptor beta chains from one sample, sequenced in a study of technical replicates of blood from several donors. Assay: immunoSEQ multiplex PCR; the TCRdb copy retains only in-frame clones and omits some. The sample records about 94,000 clones, around 96% being singletons. Input material: T cells isolated from PBMCs. The source is a human donor in good health. Both conserved end residues are part of each CDR3. The order of the fields is clone size, D gene, V gene, J gene, CDR3 DNA, CDR3 protein. The D gene is left open where the match is weak. Where a row states a size, it is once, few, many or the class of an expanded clone; other rows omit it.

clone_size: -
d_call: -
v_call: TRBV2
j_call: TRBJ2-7
cdr3_nt: TGTGCCAGCAGCCAGCATCTTATGGACAAGTCCTACGAGCAGTACTTC
cdr3_aa: CASSQHLMDKSYEQYF

clone_size: -
d_call: -
v_call: TRBV10-2
j_call: TRBJ1-1
cdr3_nt: TGCGCCAGCAGTGACGGGGGTTTGAACACTGAAGCTTTCTTT
cdr3_aa: CASSDGGLNTEAFF

clone_size: -
d_call: TRBD1
v_call: TRBV18
j_call: TRBJ1-4
cdr3_nt: TGTGCCAGCTCACCCGGGACAGGGAAGGGTGAAAAACTGTTTTTT
cdr3_aa: CASSPGTGKGEKLFF

clone_size: -
d_call: TRBD1
v_call: TRBV2
j_call: TRBJ1-4
cdr3_nt: TGTGCCGGACTCAGGGGGTACGGTGAAAAACTGTTTTTT
cdr3_aa: CAGLRGYGEKLFF

clone_size: -
d_call: -
v_call: TRBV28
j_call: TRBJ2-3
cdr3_nt: TGTGCCAGCAGTCCCGTACAGCTAATAAATACGCAGTATTTT
cdr3_aa: CASSPVQLINTQYF

clone_size: -
d_call: TRBD2
v_call: TRBV30
j_call: TRBJ2-7
cdr3_nt: TGTGCCTGGAGTGCGGGGGGATACGAGCAGTACTTC
cdr3_aa: CAWSAGGYEQYF

clone_size: -
d_call: TRBD1
v_call: TRBV28
j_call: TRBJ2-7
cdr3_nt: TGTGCCAGCAGTGAAGCCGGGACAGGGAGCTACGAGCAGTACTTC
cdr3_aa: CASSEAGTGSYEQYF

clone_size: -
d_call: TRBD1
v_call: TRBV11-3
j_call: TRBJ2-5
cdr3_nt: TGTGCCAGCAGTTCCGGGACAGCGAAGGGAGAGACCCAGTACTTC
cdr3_aa: CASSSGTAKGETQYF

clone_size: -
d_call: TRBD1
v_call: TRBV27
j_call: TRBJ1-2
cdr3_nt: TGTGCCAGCAGTCATCACCCAACGGGACAGGCGTCGGGTGGCTACACCTTC
cdr3_aa: CASSHHPTGQASGGYTF

clone_size: -
d_call: -
v_call: TRBV6-5
j_call: TRBJ1-2
cdr3_nt: TGTGCCACCTGGACAGTCGGCCTCTATGGCTACACCTTC
cdr3_aa: CATWTVGLYGYTF

clone_size: -
d_call: TRBD1
v_call: TRBV7-9
j_call: TRBJ2-1
cdr3_nt: TGTGCCAGCAGCTTAGCCACTTTCCGGGACAGGATTGACAATGAGCAGTTCTTC
cdr3_aa: CASSLATFRDRIDNEQFF

clone_size: -
d_call: TRBD2
v_call: TRBV11-2
j_call: TRBJ2-1
cdr3_nt: TGTGCCAGCAGCTTAGAATGGGGGACTAGCGGGGGCCTACCCTACAATGAGCAGTTCTTC
cdr3_aa: CASSLEWGTSGGLPYNEQFF

clone_size: -
d_call: TRBD2
v_call: TRBV4-1
j_call: TRBJ2-4
cdr3_nt: TGCGCCAGCAGCCAATTACCGGGACTAGAAAACATTCAGTACTTC
cdr3_aa: CASSQLPGLENIQYF

clone_size: -
d_call: TRBD1
v_call: TRBV10-3
j_call: TRBJ1-4
cdr3_nt: TGTGCCATCAGTGAGGGGGGGACAGGCCAGTGGAATGAAAAACTGTTTTTT
cdr3_aa: CAISEGGTGQWNEKLFF

clone_size: -
d_call: TRBD2
v_call: TRBV9
j_call: TRBJ2-3
cdr3_nt: TGTGCCAGCAGTAGCGGGGGGATAACAGATACGCAGTATTTT
cdr3_aa: CASSSGGITDTQYF

clone_size: -
d_call: -
v_call: TRBV5-6
j_call: TRBJ1-3
cdr3_nt: TGTGCCAGCAGGGGAACAGGGTCCAGTGGAAACACCATATATTTT
cdr3_aa: CASRGTGSSGNTIYF

clone_size: -
d_call: TRBD2
v_call: TRBV6-1
j_call: TRBJ2-7
cdr3_nt: TGTGCCAGCAGTGAACGGGGGGCCTACGAGCAGTACTTC
cdr3_aa: CASSERGAYEQYF

clone_size: -
d_call: -
v_call: TRBV11-2
j_call: TRBJ2-1
cdr3_nt: TGTGCCAGCAGCCGTACAGGGCGTTGGGTCCACAATGAGCAGTTCTTC
cdr3_aa: CASSRTGRWVHNEQFF

clone_size: -
d_call: -
v_call: TRBV11-2
j_call: TRBJ2-4
cdr3_nt: TGTGCCAGCAGCCCAGGGGCTATTCAGTACTTC
cdr3_aa: CASSPGAIQYF

clone_size: -
d_call: -
v_call: TRBV5-4
j_call: TRBJ1-1
cdr3_nt: TGTGCCAGCAGCTCCCTTAGCGGGGATTGGGACACTGAAGCTTTCTTT
cdr3_aa: CASSSLSGDWDTEAFF

clone_size: once
d_call: TRBD1
v_call: TRBV28
j_call: TRBJ1-2
cdr3_nt: TGTGCCAGCTGGGACAGACATTATGGCTACACCTTC
cdr3_aa: CASWDRHYGYTF

clone_size: -
d_call: -
v_call: TRBV30
j_call: TRBJ1-2
cdr3_nt: TGTGCCTGGAGGGCAGGGCACAACTATGGCTACACCTTC
cdr3_aa: CAWRAGHNYGYTF

clone_size: -
d_call: TRBD1
v_call: TRBV6-1
j_call: TRBJ2-4
cdr3_nt: TGTGCCGCGACAGGGCAGAAAAACATTCAGTACTTC
cdr3_aa: CAATGQKNIQYF

clone_size: -
d_call: TRBD1
v_call: TRBV7-9
j_call: TRBJ1-6
cdr3_nt: TGTGCCAGCAGCTTACGGGACAGGGTAAATTCACCCCTCCACTTT
cdr3_aa: CASSLRDRVNSPLHF

clone_size: -
d_call: TRBD2
v_call: TRBV6-1
j_call: TRBJ2-7
cdr3_nt: TGTGCCAGCAGTGAATTAGGGACTAGCGGGAGTAAGCAGTACTTC
cdr3_aa: CASSELGTSGSKQYF

clone_size: -
d_call: -
v_call: TRBV27
j_call: TRBJ1-1
cdr3_nt: TGTGCCAGCAGTTTATCCAGGGGCACCACTGAAGCTTTCTTT
cdr3_aa: CASSLSRGTTEAFF

clone_size: -
d_call: -
v_call: TRBV7-9
j_call: TRBJ2-7
cdr3_nt: TGTGCCAGCAGCTCACAGGGGGAGGGCTACGAGCAGTACTTC
cdr3_aa: CASSSQGEGYEQYF